Sequencing of this T cell receptor beta chain was carried out in a study of Graves' ophthalmopathy and Graves' hyperthyroidism. The table lists this clonotype with many counts. Its specificity is not known. Germline CDR1 is MDHEN and CDR2 is SYDVKM. The CDR3 length is 15 residues. Trimming cost V 4 bases and J 9 bases, with 16 bases left between them. RNA transcripts yielded amplified TCR beta CDR3 regions. Scientists carried out first-round RT-PCR using HTBI primers and then a second-round multiplex PCR. TCRdb re-analysed the multiplex PCR reads in MiXCR, keeping a single row per CDR3 protein. Of almost 400,000 distinct CDR3 sequences listed, 15% to 20% were seen once; the top ten hold around 1.5%. Study-level points and caveats: Both an approximately 68% sensitivity and an approximately 76% specificity characterized the model's predictions of ophthalmopathy progression.

The sequencing input was peripheral blood. The sequence derives from a woman in her late teens or twenties with Graves' ophthalmopathy. This rearrangement joins TRBV28 to TRBJ1-6, with a possible D match to TRBD1 (5 bases). Here the CDR3 DNA reads TGTGCCAGCAGTTCCCCGATGGGGGGAAGTTCACCCCTCCACTTT. This translates into CASSSPMGGSSPLHF.